This record concerns one T cell receptor beta chain sequence. Its matching antigen is unknown. The sample originates from a study of OX40 agonist ivuxolimab in advanced cancers. Germline V lookup: CDR1 SGHAT, CDR2 FQNNGV. Trimming cost V 5 bases and J 3 bases, with 14 bases left between them. This CDR3 is 15 amino acids long. With baseline, cycle 4 day 1, and cycle 7 day 1 as timepoints, blood was sampled. TCRdb's copy holds only in-frame clones and misses some; the assay was immunoSEQ multiplex PCR. The table has tens of thousands of clones, roughly 84% seen once. Broader study findings: Clonal expansion from baseline to week 6 occurred in both CD4+ and CD8+ T cells.

Specimen: CD4+ or CD8+ T cells sorted from blood, collected in a trial of the OX40 agonist ivuxolimab. The clonotype was recovered from an adult with an advanced solid tumor such as melanoma, head and neck, liver or kidney cancer. The V gene is TRBV11-2, the J gene TRBJ2-1; D gene ambiguous. The CDR3 DNA reads as TGTGCCAGCAGCCAAACGCTCCAGCACTACAATGAGCAGTTCTTC. Amino acids: CASSQTLQHYNEQFF.